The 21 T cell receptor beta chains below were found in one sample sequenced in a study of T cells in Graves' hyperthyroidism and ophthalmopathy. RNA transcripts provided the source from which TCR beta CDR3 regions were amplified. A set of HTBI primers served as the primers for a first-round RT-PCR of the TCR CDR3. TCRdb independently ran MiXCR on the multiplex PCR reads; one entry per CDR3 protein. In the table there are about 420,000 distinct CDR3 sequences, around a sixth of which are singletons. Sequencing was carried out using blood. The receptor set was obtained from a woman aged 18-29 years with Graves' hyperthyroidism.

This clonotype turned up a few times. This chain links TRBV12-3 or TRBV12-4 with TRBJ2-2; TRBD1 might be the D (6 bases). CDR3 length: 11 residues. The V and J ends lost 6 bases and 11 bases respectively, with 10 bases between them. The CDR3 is CASRRTEELFF. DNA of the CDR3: TGTGCCAGCAGGAGGACAGAAGAGCTGTTTTTT.

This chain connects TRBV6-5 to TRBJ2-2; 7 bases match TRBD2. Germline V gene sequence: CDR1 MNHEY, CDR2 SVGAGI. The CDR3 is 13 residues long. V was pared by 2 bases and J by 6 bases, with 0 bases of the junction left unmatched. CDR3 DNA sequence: TGTGCCAGCAGTTACGGGAGGGCCGGGGAGCTGTTTTTT. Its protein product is CASSYGRAGELFF.

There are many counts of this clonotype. The CDR3 reads CSTSGRTLEEQYF. CDR3 in DNA: TGCAGTACCTCCGGACGGACTCTCGAGGAGCAGTACTTC. The V gene is TRBV20-1, the J gene TRBJ2-7; TRBD2 is a possible D gene (5 bases). Germline values: CDR1 DFQATT, CDR2 SNEGSKA (reference sequence). Trimming shortened V by 8 bases and J by 7 bases, and 21 bases separated the two germline ends. The CDR3 is made up of 13 amino acids.

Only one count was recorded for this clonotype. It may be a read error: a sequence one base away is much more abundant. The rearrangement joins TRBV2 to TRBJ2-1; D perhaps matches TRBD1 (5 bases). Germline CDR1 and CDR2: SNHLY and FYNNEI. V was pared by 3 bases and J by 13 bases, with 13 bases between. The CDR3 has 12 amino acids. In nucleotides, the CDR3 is TGTGCCAGCAGTGATCTGCCGGACAATCAGTTCTTC. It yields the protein CASSDLPDNQFF. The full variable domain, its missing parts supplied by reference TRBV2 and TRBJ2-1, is EPEVTQTPSHQVTQMGQEVILRCVPISNHLYFYWYRQILGQKVEFLVSFYNNEISEKSEIFDDQFSVERPDGSNFTLKIRSTKLEDSAMYFCASSDLPDNQFFGPGTRLTVL.

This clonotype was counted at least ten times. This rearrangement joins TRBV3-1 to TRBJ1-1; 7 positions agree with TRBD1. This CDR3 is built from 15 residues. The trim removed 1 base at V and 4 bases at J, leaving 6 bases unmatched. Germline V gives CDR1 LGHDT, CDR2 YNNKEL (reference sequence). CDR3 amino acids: CASSQATGLGTEAFF. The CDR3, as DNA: TGTGCCAGCAGCCAAGCGACAGGGCTCGGCACTGAAGCTTTCTTT.

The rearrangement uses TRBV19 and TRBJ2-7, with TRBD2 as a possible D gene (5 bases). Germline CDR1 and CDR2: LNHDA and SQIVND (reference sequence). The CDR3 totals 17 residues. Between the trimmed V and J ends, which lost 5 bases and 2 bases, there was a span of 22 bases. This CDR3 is CASSEQLGFLGTYEQYF. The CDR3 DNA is TGTGCCAGTAGTGAGCAACTCGGGTTCCTCGGGACCTACGAGCAGTACTTC.

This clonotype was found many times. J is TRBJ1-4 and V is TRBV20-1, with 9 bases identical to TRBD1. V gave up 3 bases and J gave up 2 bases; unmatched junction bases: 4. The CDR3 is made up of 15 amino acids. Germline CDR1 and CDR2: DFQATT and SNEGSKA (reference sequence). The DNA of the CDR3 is TGCAGTGCTAGCTACAGGGGGCCCACTAATGAAAAACTGTTTTTT. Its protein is CSASYRGPTNEKLFF.

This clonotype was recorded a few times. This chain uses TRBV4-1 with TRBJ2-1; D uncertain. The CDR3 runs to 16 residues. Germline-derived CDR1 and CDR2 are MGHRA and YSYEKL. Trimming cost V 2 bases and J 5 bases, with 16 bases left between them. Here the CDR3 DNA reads TGCGCCAGCAGCCAACAACACGTAAGGCTTAACAATGAGCAGTTCTTC. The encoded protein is CASSQQHVRLNNEQFF.

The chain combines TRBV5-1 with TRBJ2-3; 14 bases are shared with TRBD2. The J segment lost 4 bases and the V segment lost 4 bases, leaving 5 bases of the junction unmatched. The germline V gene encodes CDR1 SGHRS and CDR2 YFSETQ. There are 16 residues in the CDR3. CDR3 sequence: CASSTRLAGGADTQYF. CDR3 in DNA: TGCGCCAGCAGCACCCGACTAGCGGGGGGGGCAGATACGCAGTATTTT.

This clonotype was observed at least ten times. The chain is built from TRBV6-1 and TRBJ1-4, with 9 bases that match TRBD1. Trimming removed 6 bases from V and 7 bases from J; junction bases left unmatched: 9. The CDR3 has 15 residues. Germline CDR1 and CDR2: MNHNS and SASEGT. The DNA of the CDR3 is TGTGCCAGCAGCCCTAACAGGGGGCGCGGTGAAAAACTGTTTTTT. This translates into CASSPNRGRGEKLFF.

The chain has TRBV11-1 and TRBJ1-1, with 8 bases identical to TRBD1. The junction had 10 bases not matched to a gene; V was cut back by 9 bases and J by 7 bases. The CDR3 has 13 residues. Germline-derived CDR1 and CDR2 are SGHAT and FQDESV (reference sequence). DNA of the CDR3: TGTGCCAGTAGTCCGACAGGGGAAATTGAAGCTTTCTTT. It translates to CASSPTGEIEAFF.

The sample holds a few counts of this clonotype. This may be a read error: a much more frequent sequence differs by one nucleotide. The CDR3 sequence is CSATKQGSKETQYF. Written as DNA, the CDR3 is TGCAGTGCTACGAAACAGGGGTCTAAAGAGACCCAGTACTTC. The rearrangement links TRBV20-1 to TRBJ2-5; 7 bases are a match to TRBD1. J lost 3 bases, V lost 4 bases, and 8 bases had no gene match. The CDR3 runs to 14 residues. Germline V gene lookup returns CDR1 DFQATT and CDR2 SNEGSKA (reference sequence).

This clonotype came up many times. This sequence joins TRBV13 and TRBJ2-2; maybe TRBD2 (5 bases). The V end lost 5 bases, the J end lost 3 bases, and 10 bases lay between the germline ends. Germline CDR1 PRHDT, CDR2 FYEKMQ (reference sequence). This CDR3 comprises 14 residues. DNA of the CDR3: TGTGCCAGCAGCCACCTGGACTACACCGGGGAGCTGTTTTTT. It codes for CASSHLDYTGELFF.

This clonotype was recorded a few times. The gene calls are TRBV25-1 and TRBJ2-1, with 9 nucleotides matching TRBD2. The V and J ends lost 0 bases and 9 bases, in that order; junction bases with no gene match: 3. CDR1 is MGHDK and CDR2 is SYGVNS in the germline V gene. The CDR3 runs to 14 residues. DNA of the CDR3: TGTGCCAGCAGTGAATACCTAGCGGGGAGTGAGCAGTTCTTC. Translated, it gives CASSEYLAGSEQFF.

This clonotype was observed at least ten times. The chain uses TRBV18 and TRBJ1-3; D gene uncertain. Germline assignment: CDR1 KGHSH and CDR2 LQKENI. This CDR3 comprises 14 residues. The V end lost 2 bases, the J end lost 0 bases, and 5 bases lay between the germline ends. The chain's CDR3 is CASSPNRSGNTIYF. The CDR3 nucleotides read TGTGCCAGCTCACCAAACCGCTCTGGAAACACCATATATTTT.

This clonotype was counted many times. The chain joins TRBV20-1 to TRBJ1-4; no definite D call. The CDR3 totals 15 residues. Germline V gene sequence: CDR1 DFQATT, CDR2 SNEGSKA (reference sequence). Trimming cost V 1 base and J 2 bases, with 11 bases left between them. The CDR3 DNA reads TGCAGTGCTAGAGGACCGGGATCGACTAATGAAAAACTGTTTTTT. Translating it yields CSARGPGSTNEKLFF.

CDR3 amino acids: CATSGFKTGQNTLSSTDTQYF. The CDR3, as DNA: TGTGCCACCAGTGGTTTTAAAACGGGACAGAATACCCTCTCCAGCACAGATACGCAGTATTTT. V gene TRBV24-1 combines with J gene TRBJ2-3, with 7 bases matching TRBD1. CDR3 length equals 21 residues. J gave up 0 bases and V 5 bases, and 22 bases lay outside the gene matches. Germline CDR1 KGHDR, CDR2 SFDVKD.

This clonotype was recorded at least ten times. The CDR3 is CASSSGGGGSEQYF. The CDR3, as DNA: TGTGCCAGCAGTTCCGGGGGGGGTGGGAGCGAGCAGTACTTC. The chain uses TRBV28 and TRBJ2-7, with 8 positions matching TRBD2. The germline CDR1 and CDR2 sequences are MDHEN and SYDVKM. The CDR3 has 14 amino acids. Losses at the gene ends were 4 bases for V and 6 bases for J; bases not matched to a gene: 8.

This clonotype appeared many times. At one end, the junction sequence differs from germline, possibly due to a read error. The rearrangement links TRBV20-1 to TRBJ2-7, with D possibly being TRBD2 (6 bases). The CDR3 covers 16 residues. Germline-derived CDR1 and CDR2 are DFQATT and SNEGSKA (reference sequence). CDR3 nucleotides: TGCAGTGCTAGAGACCCCGGGGGTATTAGCTCCTACCAGCAGTACTTC. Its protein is CSARDPGGISSYQQYF.

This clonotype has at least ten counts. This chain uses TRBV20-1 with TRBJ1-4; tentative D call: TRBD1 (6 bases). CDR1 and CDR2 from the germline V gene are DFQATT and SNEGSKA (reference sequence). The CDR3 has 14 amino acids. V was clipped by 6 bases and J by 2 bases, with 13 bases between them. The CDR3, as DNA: TGCAGTGCCAGTCGAGGGGGGACTAATGAAAAACTGTTTTTT. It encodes CSASRGGTNEKLFF.

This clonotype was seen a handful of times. The CDR3 sequence: CASSPVGGPYNEQFF. CDR3 nucleotide sequence: TGTGCCAGCAGTCCAGTGGGGGGTCCCTACAATGAGCAGTTCTTC. The chain carries TRBV11-2 and TRBJ2-1; D possibly corresponds to TRBD2 (6 bases). In germline, CDR1 is SGHAT, CDR2 FQNNGV. The V end was cut by 6 bases, the J end by 2 bases, with 14 bases between. This CDR3 is built from 15 residues.